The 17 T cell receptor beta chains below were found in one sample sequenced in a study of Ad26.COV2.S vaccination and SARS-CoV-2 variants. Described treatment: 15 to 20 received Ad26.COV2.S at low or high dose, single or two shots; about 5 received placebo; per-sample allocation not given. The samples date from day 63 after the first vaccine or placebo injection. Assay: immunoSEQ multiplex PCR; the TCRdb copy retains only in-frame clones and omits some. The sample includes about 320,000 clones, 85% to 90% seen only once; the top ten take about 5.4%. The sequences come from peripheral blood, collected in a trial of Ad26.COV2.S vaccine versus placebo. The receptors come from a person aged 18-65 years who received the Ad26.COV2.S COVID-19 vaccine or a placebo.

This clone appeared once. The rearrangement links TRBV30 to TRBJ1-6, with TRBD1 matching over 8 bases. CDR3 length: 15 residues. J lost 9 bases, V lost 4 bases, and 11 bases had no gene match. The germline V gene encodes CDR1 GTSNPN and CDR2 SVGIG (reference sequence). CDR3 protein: CAWNSNGQGSSPLHF. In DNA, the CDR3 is TGTGCCTGGAACTCCAACGGACAGGGAAGTTCACCCCTCCACTTT.

CDR3 region: CASSYSSFTDTQYF. CDR3 nucleotide sequence: TGTGCCAGCAGTTACTCGAGTTTCACAGATACGCAGTATTTT. The chain recombines TRBV6-2 or TRBV6-3 with TRBJ2-3, with D hard to call. The CDR3 spans 14 residues. The ends were cut back, 0 bases at V and 2 bases at J, with 6 bases in the middle. From germline, CDR1 is MNHEY and CDR2 SVGEGT.

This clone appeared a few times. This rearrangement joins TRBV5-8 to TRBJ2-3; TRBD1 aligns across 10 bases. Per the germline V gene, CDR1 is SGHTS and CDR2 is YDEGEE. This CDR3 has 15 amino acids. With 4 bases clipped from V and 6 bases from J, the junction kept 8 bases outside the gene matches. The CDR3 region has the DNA TGTGCCAGCAGCATAGGACAGGGGGTATACGATACGCAGTATTTT. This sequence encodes CASSIGQGVYDTQYF.

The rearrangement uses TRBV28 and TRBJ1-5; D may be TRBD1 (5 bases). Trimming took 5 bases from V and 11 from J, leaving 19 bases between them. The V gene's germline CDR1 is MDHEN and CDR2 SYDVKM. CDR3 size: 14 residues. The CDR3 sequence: CASSGHPQRGSQHF. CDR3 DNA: TGTGCCAGCAGTGGACATCCCCAGCGTGGGTCCCAGCATTTT.

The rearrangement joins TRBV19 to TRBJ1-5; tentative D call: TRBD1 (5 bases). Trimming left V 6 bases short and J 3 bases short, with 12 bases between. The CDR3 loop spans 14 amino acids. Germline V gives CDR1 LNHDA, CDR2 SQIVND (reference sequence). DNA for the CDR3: TGTGCCAGTAGACGGGACGGCAACAATCAGCCCCAGCATTTT. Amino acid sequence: CASRRDGNNQPQHF.

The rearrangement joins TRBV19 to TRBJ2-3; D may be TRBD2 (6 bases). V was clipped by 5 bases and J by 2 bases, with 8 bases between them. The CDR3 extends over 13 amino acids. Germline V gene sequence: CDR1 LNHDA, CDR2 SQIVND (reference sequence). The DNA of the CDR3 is TGTGCCAGTAGTTCGGGGGACACAGATACGCAGTATTTT. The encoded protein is CASSSGDTDTQYF.

CDR3 nucleotide sequence: TGTGCCAGCAGCTTAGATCAGGGGGGCGGCTGGGAGACCCAGTACTTC. Translating it yields CASSLDQGGGWETQYF. This rearrangement joins TRBV11-2 to TRBJ2-5, with D perhaps TRBD1 (7 bases). The V and J ends lost 0 bases and 5 bases respectively, with 16 bases between them. CDR1 is SGHAT, CDR2 FQNNGV, per germline. The CDR3 is 16 amino acids.

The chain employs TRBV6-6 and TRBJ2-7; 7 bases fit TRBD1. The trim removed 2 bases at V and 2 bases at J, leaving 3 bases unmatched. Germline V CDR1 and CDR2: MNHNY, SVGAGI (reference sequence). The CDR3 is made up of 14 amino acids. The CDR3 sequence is CASSYRDRPYEQYF. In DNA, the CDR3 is TGTGCCAGCAGTTACCGGGACAGACCCTACGAGCAGTACTTC.

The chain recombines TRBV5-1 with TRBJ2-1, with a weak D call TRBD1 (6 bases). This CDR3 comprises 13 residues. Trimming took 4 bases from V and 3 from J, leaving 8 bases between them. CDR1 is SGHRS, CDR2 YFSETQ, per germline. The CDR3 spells CASSRDNYNEQFF. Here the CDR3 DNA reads TGCGCCAGCAGCCGGGACAACTACAATGAGCAGTTCTTC.

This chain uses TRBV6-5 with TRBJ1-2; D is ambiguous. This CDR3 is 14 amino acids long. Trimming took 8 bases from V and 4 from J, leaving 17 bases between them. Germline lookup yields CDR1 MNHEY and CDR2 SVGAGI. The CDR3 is CASLEVRDTYGYTF. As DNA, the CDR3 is TGTGCCAGCTTGGAGGTTCGAGACACCTATGGCTACACCTTC.

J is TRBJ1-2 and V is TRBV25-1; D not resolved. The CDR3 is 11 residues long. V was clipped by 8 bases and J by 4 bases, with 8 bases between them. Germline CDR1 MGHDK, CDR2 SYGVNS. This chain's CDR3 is CASWVGYGYTF. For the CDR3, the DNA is TGTGCCAGCTGGGTGGGCTATGGCTACACCTTC.

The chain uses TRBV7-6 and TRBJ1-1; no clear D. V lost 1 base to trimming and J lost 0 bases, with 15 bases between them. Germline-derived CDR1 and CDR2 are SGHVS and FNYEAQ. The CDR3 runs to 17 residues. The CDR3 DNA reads TGTGCCAGCAGCTTAGGGGAGCCTTTCGGTATGAACACTGAAGCTTTCTTT. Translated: CASSLGEPFGMNTEAFF. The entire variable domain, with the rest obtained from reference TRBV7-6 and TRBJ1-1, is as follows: GAGVSQSPRYKVTKRGQDVALRCDPISGHVSLYWYRQALGQGPEFLTYFNYEAQQDKSGLPNDRFSAERPEGSISTLTIQRTEQRDSAMYRCASSLGEPFGMNTEAFFGQGTRLTVV.

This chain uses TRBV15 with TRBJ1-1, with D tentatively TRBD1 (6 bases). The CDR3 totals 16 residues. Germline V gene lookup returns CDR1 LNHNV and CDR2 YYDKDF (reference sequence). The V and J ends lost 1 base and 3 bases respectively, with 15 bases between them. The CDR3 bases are TGTGCCACCAGCAGAGTTCCTGGACAGTCCTACACTGAAGCTTTCTTT. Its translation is CATSRVPGQSYTEAFF.

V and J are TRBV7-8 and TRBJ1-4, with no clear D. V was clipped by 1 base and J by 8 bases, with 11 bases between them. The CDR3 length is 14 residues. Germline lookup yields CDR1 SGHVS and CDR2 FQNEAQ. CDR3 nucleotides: TGTGCCAGCAGCTTAGGGCCGACGGGCGAAAAACTGTTTTTT. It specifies CASSLGPTGEKLFF.

DNA of the CDR3: TGTGCCAGCAGCTTAATTCAGGGCGGGACTAATGAAAAACTGTTTTTT. Its translation is CASSLIQGGTNEKLFF. The chain joins TRBV7-9 to TRBJ1-4; tentatively, D is TRBD1 (5 bases). Germline V gene lookup returns CDR1 SEHNR and CDR2 FQNEAQ (reference sequence). V lost 2 bases and J 2 bases, leaving 12 bases between the germline ends. The CDR3 has 16 amino acids.

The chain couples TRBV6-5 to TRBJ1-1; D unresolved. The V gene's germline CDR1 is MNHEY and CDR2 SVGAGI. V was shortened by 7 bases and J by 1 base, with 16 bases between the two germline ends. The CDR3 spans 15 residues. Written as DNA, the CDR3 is TGTGCCAGCACCTACTCGGGAGGAACGAACACTGAAGCTTTCTTT. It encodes CASTYSGGTNTEAFF.

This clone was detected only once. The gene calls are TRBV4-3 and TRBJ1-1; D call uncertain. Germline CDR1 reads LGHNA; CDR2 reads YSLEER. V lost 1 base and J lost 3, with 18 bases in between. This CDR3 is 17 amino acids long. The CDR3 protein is CASSQGTVVYYDTEAFF. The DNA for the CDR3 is TGCGCCAGCAGCCAAGGGACCGTGGTTTATTATGACACTGAAGCTTTCTTT.